The rows below give T cell receptor beta chains drawn from one sample of a study of radiotherapy plus CTLA-4 blockade in lung cancer. Some clones are missing from TCRdb's copy, which holds only in-frame ones; the method was immunoSEQ multiplex PCR. This sample has over 60,000 clones, with around 87% found just once. Sequencing used peripheral blood, obtained from a patient treated with radiotherapy plus ipilimumab. The receptors come from a human donor with non-small cell lung cancer that progressed on radiotherapy plus ipilimumab. The CDR3 runs from the conserved cysteine through the conserved F or W. The D gene is left open where the match is weak. Size tells how often a clone was seen (once, few, many) or the class of an expanded clone, and some rows leave it out.

TRBV10-3	-	-	TRBJ1-1	TGTGCCATCGGGGGCAGGGTGAACACTGAAGCTTTCTTT	CAIGGRVNTEAFF
TRBV6-1	-	-	TRBJ1-1	TGTGCCAGCAGTGAATACGGATTGAACACTGAAGCTTTCTTT	CASSEYGLNTEAFF
TRBV4-1	-	TRBD1	TRBJ2-2	TGCGCCAGCAGCCCGGGAACAGGGGGAGACACCGGGGAGCTGTTTTTT	CASSPGTGGDTGELFF
TRBV7-3	-	TRBD1	TRBJ2-5	TGTGCCAGCAGCTTAGGGACAGAGGAGACCCAGTACTTC	CASSLGTEETQYF
TRBV6-4	-	-	TRBJ2-1	TGTGCCAGCATTAAGGCACTACCGCGCCACAATGAGCAGTTCTTC	CASIKALPRHNEQFF
TRBV30	-	TRBD1	TRBJ2-4	TGTGCCTGGAGTGAAGGGACAGGGATGCACATTCAGTACTTC	CAWSEGTGMHIQYF
TRBV28	-	-	TRBJ2-7	TGTGCCAGCAGCCCTGGGGACACCTTGGAGCAGTACTTC	CASSPGDTLEQYF
TRBV11-3	once	TRBD2	TRBJ2-3	TGTGCCAGCAGCCTGATAGCGGGAGGGCTGGATACGCAGTATTTT	CASSLIAGGLDTQYF
TRBV18	-	TRBD1	TRBJ1-5	TGTGCCAGCTCACCGTCACAGGGGCAGCCCCAGCATTTT	CASSPSQGQPQHF
TRBV28	-	TRBD2	TRBJ2-1	TGTGCCAGCACCCCCGCGGGAGCCCGCTATGAGCAGTTCTTC	CASTPAGARYEQFF
TRBV30	-	TRBD1	TRBJ1-1	TGTGCCTGGGCGACAGGGGTTGGGACTGAAGCTTTCTTT	CAWATGVGTEAFF
TRBV28	-	-	TRBJ1-2	TGTGCCAGCAGTTTAAGAATTGGGGGTCCCGGCTACACCTTC	CASSLRIGGPGYTF
TRBV15	-	TRBD2	TRBJ2-7	TGTGCCACCAGCGAGGGACTACCGAGCTCCTACGAGCAGTACTTC	CATSEGLPSSYEQYF
TRBV5-1	-	-	TRBJ2-3	TGCGCCAGCAGCCCTCGTTCGGGGGATACGCAGTATTTT	CASSPRSGDTQYF
TRBV7-2	once	-	TRBJ2-2	TGTGCCAGCAGCTATTACTCCGGGGAGCTGTTTTTT	CASSYYSGELFF
TRBV9	-	TRBD1	TRBJ2-5	TGTGCCAGCAGCCCCGACAGGGATAGGGACGGGGAGACCCAGTACTTC	CASSPDRDRDGETQYF
TRBV4-1	few	-	TRBJ1-1	TGTGCCAGCAGCCAAGATGAGGGGTTGGGGAACACTGAAGCTTTCTTT	CASSQDEGLGNTEAFF
TRBV7-6	few	-	TRBJ2-3	TGTGCCAGCAGCTTGGTAGGCGGGGGCACAGATACGCAGTATTTT	CASSLVGGGTDTQYF
TRBV14	few	-	TRBJ2-3	TGTGCCAGCAGCGTTTCTTGGCTCGATACGCAGTATTTT	CASSVSWLDTQYF
TRBV5-8	-	-	TRBJ1-1	TGTGCCAGCAGCCCGAATTCGGGCAGGAACACTGAAGCTTTCTTT	CASSPNSGRNTEAFF
TRBV18	-	-	TRBJ2-3	TGTGCCAGCTCACCCAGGGACTCGCAAGATACGCAGTATTTT	CASSPRDSQDTQYF
TRBV9	once	-	TRBJ2-1	TGTGCCAGCAGCGTAGCTCTGGGGGCGGGAGCTGGGTATGAGCAGTTCTTC	CASSVALGAGAGYEQFF
TRBV19	-	-	TRBJ2-3	TGTGCCAGTAAGGGGACTGGGACGTCGGGGACAGATACGCAGTATTTT	CASKGTGTSGTDTQYF
TRBV28	-	TRBD1	TRBJ1-2	TGTGCCAGCAGTTTGGGACAGGGTTTGGGCTACACCTTC	CASSLGQGLGYTF
TRBV12-5	-	-	TRBJ2-2	TGTGCTAGTGGTTTTGGGACCACCGGGGAGCTGTTTTTT	CASGFGTTGELFF
TRBV19	-	-	TRBJ1-1	TGTGCCAGTAGTGCAACAGGGACCACTGAAGCTTTCTTT	CASSATGTTEAFF
TRBV5-1	-	-	TRBJ2-3	TGCGCCAGCAGGTCTAGCACAGATACGCAGTATTTT	CASRSSTDTQYF
TRBV19	-	TRBD1	TRBJ1-1	TGTGCCAGTAGTCTTCAGCCCGGGACAGGGGGCACTGAAGCTTTCTTT	CASSLQPGTGGTEAFF
TRBV6-1	-	-	TRBJ1-4	TGTGCCAGCAGTTTCCGACGGTCATATAATGAAAAACTGTTTTTT	CASSFRRSYNEKLFF
TRBV27	-	TRBD1	TRBJ2-7	TGTGCCAGCAGTCCGGGGACAGGTGGCTACGAGCAGTACTTC	CASSPGTGGYEQYF
TRBV6-5	-	-	TRBJ2-7	TGTGCCAGCAGTCCCTCAGGGAACGAGCAGTACTTC	CASSPSGNEQYF
TRBV4-1	-	-	TRBJ2-7	TGCGCCAGCAGCCATGGTAGATACTACGAGCAGTACTTC	CASSHGRYYEQYF
TRBV30	-	-	TRBJ1-2	TGTGCCTGGAGGTGGGCGGGGGGCTACACCTTC	CAWRWAGGYTF
TRBV29-1	once	-	TRBJ2-3	TGCAGCGTTGAAGTGGGCAGTAACACAGATACGCAGTATTTT	CSVEVGSNTDTQYF
TRBV11-2	-	-	TRBJ2-1	TGTGCCAGCAGCCTCCAAGGGGGAGGGAGCTCCTACAATGAGCAGTTCTTC	CASSLQGGGSSYNEQFF
TRBV19	-	-	TRBJ1-1	TGTGCCAGTAGTATGGGACAAAAAAGTGAAGCTTTCTTT	CASSMGQKSEAFF
TRBV6-1	-	-	TRBJ2-1	TGTGCCAGCAGTGAAAGCGGGTTCTACGGTAATGAGCAGTTCTTC	CASSESGFYGNEQFF
TRBV4-2	-	-	TRBJ1-5	TGTGCCAGCAGCCAGGTCTGGGACGGGAATCAGCCCCAGCATTTT	CASSQVWDGNQPQHF
TRBV11-2	-	-	TRBJ1-2	TGTGCCAGCAGCTATAGCCCTCGGGCGGCCCCGAGAGGCTATGGCTACACCTTC	CASSYSPRAAPRGYGYTF
TRBV7-9	-	-	TRBJ2-1	TGTGCCAGCAGAAGGGGACATCTAGGGTTCTTC	CASRRGHLGFF
TRBV6-6	-	-	TRBJ2-3	TGTGCCAGCAGTTACGCGAACAGGCCCACAGATACGCAGTATTTT	CASSYANRPTDTQYF
TRBV28	-	-	TRBJ1-5	TGTGCCAGCAGTTTATGGGGGGTCCATCAGCCCCAGCATTTT	CASSLWGVHQPQHF
TRBV30	-	-	TRBJ2-2	TGTGCCTGGAGTCCGAGGGGGACCGGGGAGCTGTTTTTT	CAWSPRGTGELFF
TRBV4-1	-	-	TRBJ1-1	TGCGCCAGCAGCCAAGGGATTTGGGACACTGAAGCTTTCTTT	CASSQGIWDTEAFF
TRBV5-1	-	-	TRBJ1-1	TGCGCCAGCAGCTTGGCAGGGAGGTCGGGAACTGAAGCTTTCTTT	CASSLAGRSGTEAFF
TRBV10-3	-	TRBD2	TRBJ2-3	TGTGCCATCAGGGGACTAGCAAGCACAGATACGCAGTATTTT	CAIRGLASTDTQYF
TRBV7-9	-	TRBD1	TRBJ1-1	TGTGCCAGCAGCTTGAGGACAGGGGGTGGAACTGAAGCTTTCTTT	CASSLRTGGGTEAFF
TRBV5-4	-	-	TRBJ2-2	TGTGCCAGCAGCCCCGTTTGGGGAGTGAGTACCGGGGAGCTGTTTTTT	CASSPVWGVSTGELFF
TRBV20-1	-	-	TRBJ1-1	TGCAGTGTCACTAAGCATCGTGAAGCTTTCTTT	CSVTKHREAFF
TRBV7-9	-	TRBD1	TRBJ1-1	TGTGCCAGCAGCTACACAGGGGAAACTGAAGCTTTCTTT	CASSYTGETEAFF
TRBV28	-	-	TRBJ2-3	TGTGCCAGCAGTTTATTAGGTGGAGATGGGAGCACAGATACGCAGTATTTT	CASSLLGGDGSTDTQYF
TRBV10-2	once	-	TRBJ2-2	TGCGCCAGCAGTGGTCTAGGCGCCGGGGAGCTGTTTTTT	CASSGLGAGELFF
TRBV28	-	-	TRBJ1-1	TGTGCCAGCAGTTCCCCGAGGAGTCAGACTGAAGCTTTCTTT	CASSSPRSQTEAFF
TRBV9	-	TRBD1	TRBJ1-1	TGTGCCAGCAGCGCCGGGACAGCTATGAACACTGAAGCTTTCTTT	CASSAGTAMNTEAFF
TRBV2	-	-	TRBJ2-7	TGTGCCGGGGGGGCCACGACCTACGAGCAGTACTTC	CAGGATTYEQYF
TRBV7-3	-	-	TRBJ2-1	TGTGCCAGCAGCTTAACGGGGTATGAACGGGAGCAGTTCTTC	CASSLTGYEREQFF
TRBV29-1	-	TRBD2	TRBJ2-1	TGCAGCGTAGACACTAGCGGGCTCTACAATGAGCAGTTCTTC	CSVDTSGLYNEQFF
TRBV19	-	-	TRBJ1-4	TGTGCCAGTGGGGGACACTTTAATGAAAAACTGTTTTTT	CASGGHFNEKLFF
TRBV28	-	-	TRBJ1-4	TGTGCCAGCACCTCCCCGGCAGGATTGGGGAGTGAAAAACTGTTTTTT	CASTSPAGLGSEKLFF
TRBV6-5	-	-	TRBJ2-4	TGTGCCAGCAGTTACTATCATGAGGTTGGGGGAAACATTCAGTACTTC	CASSYYHEVGGNIQYF